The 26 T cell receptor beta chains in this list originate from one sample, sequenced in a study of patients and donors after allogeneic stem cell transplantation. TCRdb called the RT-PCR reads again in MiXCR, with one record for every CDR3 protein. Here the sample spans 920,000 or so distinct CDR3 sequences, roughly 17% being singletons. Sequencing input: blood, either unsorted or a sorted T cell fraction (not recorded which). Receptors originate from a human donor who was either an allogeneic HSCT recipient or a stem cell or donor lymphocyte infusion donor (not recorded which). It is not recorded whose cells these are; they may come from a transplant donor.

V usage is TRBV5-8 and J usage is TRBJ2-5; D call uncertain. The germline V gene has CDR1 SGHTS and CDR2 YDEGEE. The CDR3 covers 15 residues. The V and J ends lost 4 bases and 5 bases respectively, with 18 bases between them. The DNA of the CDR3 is TGTGCCAGCAGCCATATCCTGCGGATTAGGGAGACCCAGTACTTC. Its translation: CASSHILRIRETQYF.

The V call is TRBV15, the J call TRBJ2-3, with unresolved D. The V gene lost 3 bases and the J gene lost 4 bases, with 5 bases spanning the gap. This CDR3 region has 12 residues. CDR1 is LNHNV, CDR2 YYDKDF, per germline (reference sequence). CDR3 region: CATSSVADTQYF. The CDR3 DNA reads TGTGCCACCAGCAGCGTAGCAGATACGCAGTATTTT.

CDR3 loop: CASSFVAGEWETQYF. The CDR3 DNA reads as TGTGCCAGCAGTTTCGTAGCGGGAGAGTGGGAGACCCAGTACTTC. The rearrangement joins TRBV27 to TRBJ2-5; 9 positions agree with TRBD2. Trimming cost V 3 bases and J 5 bases; bases outside gene matches: 7. In germline, CDR1 is MNHEY, CDR2 SMNVEV (reference sequence). The length of the CDR3 is 15 residues.

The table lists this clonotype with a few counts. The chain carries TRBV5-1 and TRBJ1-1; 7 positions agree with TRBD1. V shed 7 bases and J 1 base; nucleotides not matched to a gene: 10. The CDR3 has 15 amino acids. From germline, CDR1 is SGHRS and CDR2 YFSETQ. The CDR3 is CASSSAGTANTEAFF. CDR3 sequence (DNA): TGCGCCAGCTCCTCCGCCGGGACAGCGAACACTGAAGCTTTCTTT. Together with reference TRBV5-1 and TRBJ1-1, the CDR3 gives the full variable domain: KAGVTQTPRYLIKTRGQQVTLSCSPISGHRSVSWYQQTPGQGLQFLFEYFSETQRNKGNFPGRFSGRQFSNSRSEMNVSTLELGDSALYLCASSSAGTANTEAFFGQGTRLTVV.

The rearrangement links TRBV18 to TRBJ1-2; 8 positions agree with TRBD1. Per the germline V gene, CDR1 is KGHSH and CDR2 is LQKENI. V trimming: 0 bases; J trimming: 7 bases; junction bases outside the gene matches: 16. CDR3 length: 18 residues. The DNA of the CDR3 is TGTGCCAGCTCACCACCGGACGGGTTCGGTCAGGGGGCGCGTGGCTACACCTTC. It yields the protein CASSPPDGFGQGARGYTF.

In nucleotides, the CDR3 is TGTGCCAGCAGTTTGTCCACCACAAACCACAATCAGCCCCAGCATTTT. This translates into CASSLSTTNHNQPQHF. The V gene is TRBV12-3 or TRBV12-4, the J gene TRBJ1-5, with D unclear. The V end was cut by 3 bases, the J end by 3 bases, with 15 bases between. The CDR3 length is 16 residues.

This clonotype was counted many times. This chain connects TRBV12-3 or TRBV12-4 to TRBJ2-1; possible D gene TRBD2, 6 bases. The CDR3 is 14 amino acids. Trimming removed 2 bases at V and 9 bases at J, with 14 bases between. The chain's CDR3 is CASSLRGLMGEQFF. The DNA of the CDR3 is TGTGCCAGCAGTTTAAGGGGACTTATGGGTGAGCAGTTCTTC.

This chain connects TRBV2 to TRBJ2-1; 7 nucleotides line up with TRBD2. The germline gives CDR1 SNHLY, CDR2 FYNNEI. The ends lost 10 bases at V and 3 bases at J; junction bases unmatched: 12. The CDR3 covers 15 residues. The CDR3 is CANKRAGVFYNEQFF. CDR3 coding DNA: TGTGCCAATAAAAGGGCGGGAGTCTTCTACAATGAGCAGTTCTTC. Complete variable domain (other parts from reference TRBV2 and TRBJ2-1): EPEVTQTPSHQVTQMGQEVILRCVPISNHLYFYWYRQILGQKVEFLVSFYNNEISEKSEIFDDQFSVERPDGSNFTLKIRSTKLEDSAMYFCANKRAGVFYNEQFFGPGTRLTVL.

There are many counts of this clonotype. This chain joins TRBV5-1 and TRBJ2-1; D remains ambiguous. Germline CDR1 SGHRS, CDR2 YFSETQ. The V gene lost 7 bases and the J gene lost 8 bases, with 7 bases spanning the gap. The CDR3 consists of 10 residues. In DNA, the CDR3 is TGCGCCAGCTTCATGGATGAGCAGTTCTTC. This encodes CASFMDEQFF.

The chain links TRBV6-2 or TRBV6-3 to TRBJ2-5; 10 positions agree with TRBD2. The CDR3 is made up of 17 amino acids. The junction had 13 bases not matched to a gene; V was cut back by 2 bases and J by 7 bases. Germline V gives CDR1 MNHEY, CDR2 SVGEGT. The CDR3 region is CASSYGLAGAVGGTQYF. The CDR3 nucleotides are TGTGCCAGCAGTTACGGGCTAGCGGGGGCCGTAGGAGGGACCCAGTACTTC.

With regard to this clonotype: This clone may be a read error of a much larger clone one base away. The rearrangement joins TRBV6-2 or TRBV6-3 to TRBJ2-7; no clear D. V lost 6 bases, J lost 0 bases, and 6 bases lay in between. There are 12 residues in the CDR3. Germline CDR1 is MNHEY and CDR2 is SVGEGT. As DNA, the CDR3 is TGTGCCAGCAGCCATAACTCCTACGAGCAGTACTTC. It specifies CASSHNSYEQYF.

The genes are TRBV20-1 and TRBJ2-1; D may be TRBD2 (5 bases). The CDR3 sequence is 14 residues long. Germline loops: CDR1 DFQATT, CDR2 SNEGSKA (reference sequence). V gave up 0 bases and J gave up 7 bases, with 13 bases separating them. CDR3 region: CSARDGLALNEQFF. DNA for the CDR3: TGCAGTGCTAGAGATGGGCTAGCTTTAAATGAGCAGTTCTTC.

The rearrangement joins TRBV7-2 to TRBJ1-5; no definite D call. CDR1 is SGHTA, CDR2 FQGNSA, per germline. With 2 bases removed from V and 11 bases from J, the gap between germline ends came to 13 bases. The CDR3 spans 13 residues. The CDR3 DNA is TGTGCCAGCAGCTTATCCCTCCTGGAAGCCCAGCATTTT. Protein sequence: CASSLSLLEAQHF.

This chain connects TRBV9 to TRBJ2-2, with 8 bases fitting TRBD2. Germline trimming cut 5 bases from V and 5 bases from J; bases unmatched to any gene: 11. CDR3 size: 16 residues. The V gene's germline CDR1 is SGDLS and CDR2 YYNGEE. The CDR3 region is CASSRISGSPTGELFF. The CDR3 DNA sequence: TGTGCCAGCAGTCGAATAAGCGGGAGCCCGACCGGGGAGCTGTTTTTT.

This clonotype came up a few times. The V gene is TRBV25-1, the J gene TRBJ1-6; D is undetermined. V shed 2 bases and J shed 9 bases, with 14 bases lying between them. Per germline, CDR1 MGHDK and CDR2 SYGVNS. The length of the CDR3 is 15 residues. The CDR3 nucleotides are TGTGCCAGCAGTGAAGTCGGAGTGGGAGGTTCACCCCTCCACTTT. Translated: CASSEVGVGGSPLHF.

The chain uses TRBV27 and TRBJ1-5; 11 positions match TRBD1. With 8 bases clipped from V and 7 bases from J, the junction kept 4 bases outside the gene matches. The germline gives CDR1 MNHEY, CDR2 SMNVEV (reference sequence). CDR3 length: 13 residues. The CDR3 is CASGQGANQPQHF. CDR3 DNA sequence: TGTGCCAGCGGACAGGGGGCTAACCAGCCCCAGCATTTT.

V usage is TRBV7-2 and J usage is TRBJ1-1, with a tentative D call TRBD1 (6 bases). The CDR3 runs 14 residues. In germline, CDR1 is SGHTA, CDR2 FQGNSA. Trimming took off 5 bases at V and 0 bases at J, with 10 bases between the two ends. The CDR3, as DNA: TGTGCCAGCAGCCGAGACAGGTTGAACACTGAAGCTTTCTTT. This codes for CASSRDRLNTEAFF.

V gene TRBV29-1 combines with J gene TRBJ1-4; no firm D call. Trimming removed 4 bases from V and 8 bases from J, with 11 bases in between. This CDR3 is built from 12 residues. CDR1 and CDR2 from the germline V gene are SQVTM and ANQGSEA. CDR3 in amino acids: CSVGQSIEKLFF. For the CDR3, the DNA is TGCAGCGTTGGCCAGAGTATCGAAAAACTGTTTTTT.

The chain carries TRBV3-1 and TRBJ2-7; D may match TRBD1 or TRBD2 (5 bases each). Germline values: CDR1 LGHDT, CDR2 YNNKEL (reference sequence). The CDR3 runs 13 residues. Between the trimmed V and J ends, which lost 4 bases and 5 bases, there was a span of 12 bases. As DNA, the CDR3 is TGTGCCAGCAGCCGGGACCTGGAGGACGAGCAGTACTTC. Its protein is CASSRDLEDEQYF.

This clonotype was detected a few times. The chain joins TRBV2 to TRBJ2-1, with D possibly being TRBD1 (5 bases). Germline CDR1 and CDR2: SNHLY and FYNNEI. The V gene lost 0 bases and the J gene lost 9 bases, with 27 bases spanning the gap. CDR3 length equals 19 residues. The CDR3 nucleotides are TGTGCCAGCAGTGAAGCTTCCCAATGGGTAGGGGCCTCCTTCATTGAGCAGTTCTTC. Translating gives CASSEASQWVGASFIEQFF.

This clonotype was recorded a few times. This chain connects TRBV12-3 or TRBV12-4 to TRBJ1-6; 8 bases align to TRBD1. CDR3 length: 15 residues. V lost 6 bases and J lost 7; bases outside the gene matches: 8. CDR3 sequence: CASRQKQGGNSPLHF. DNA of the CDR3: TGTGCCAGCAGGCAGAAACAGGGGGGGAATTCACCCCTCCACTTT.

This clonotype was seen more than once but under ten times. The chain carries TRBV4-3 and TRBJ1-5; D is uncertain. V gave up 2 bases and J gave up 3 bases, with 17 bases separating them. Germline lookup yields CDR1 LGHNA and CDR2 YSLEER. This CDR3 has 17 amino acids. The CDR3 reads CASSQTVRSGNNQPQHF. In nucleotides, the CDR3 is TGCGCCAGCAGCCAAACGGTTAGGTCAGGAAACAATCAGCCCCAGCATTTT.

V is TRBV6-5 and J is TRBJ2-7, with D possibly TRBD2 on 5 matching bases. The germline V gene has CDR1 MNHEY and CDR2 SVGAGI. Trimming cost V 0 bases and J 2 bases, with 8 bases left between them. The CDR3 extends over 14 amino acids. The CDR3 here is CASSYSERTYEQYF. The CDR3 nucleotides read TGTGCCAGCAGTTACTCTGAGCGGACCTACGAGCAGTACTTC.

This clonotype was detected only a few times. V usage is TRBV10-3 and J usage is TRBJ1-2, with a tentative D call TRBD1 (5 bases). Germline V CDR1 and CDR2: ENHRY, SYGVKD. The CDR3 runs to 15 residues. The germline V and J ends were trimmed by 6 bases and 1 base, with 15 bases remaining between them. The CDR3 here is CAIRVREDDNYGYTF. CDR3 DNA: TGTGCCATCAGGGTCAGGGAAGACGATAACTATGGCTACACCTTC.

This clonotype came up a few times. Here the CDR3 DNA reads TGTGCCAGCAGTTTTGCGGGCCCCTCCTACTCCTACGAGCAGTACTTC. Protein sequence: CASSFAGPSYSYEQYF. The J gene is TRBJ2-7, the V gene TRBV12-3 or TRBV12-4, with D possibly TRBD2 on 5 matching bases. V was trimmed by 3 bases and J by 0 bases, leaving 15 bases between them. The CDR3 has 16 amino acids.

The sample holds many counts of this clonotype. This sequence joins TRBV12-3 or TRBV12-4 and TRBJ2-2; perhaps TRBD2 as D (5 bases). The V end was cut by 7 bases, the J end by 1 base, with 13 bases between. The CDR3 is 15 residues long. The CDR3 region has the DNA TGTGCCAGCATCCCCGGGAACCTGAACACCGGGGAGCTGTTTTTT. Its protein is CASIPGNLNTGELFF.